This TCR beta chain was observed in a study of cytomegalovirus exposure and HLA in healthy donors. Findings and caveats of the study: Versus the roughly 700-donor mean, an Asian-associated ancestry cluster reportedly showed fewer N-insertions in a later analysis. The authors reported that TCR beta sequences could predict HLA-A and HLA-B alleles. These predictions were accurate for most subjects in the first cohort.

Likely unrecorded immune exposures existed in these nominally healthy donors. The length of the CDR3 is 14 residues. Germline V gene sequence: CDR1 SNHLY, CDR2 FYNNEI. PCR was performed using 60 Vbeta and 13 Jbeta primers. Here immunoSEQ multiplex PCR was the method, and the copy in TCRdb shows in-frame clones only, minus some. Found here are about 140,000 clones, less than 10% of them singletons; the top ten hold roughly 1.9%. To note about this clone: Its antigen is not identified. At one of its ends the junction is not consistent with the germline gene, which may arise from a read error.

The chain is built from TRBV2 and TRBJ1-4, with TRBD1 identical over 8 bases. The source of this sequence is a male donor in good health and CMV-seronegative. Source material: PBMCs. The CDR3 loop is CASSIQGGFKKLLF. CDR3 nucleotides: TGTGCCAGCAGTATACAGGGGGGATTTAAAAAACTGCTTTTT. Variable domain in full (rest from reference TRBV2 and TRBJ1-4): EPEVTQTPSHQVTQMGQEVILRCVPISNHLYFYWYRQILGQKVEFLVSFYNNEISEKSEIFDDQFSVERPDGSNFTLKIRSTKLEDSAMYFCASSIQGGFKKLLFGSGTQLSVL.